The clone carrying this T cell receptor beta chain was counted between two and nine times. One entry per CDR3 protein, called by TCRdb with MiXCR from the 5' RACE reads. The table records some 260,000 distinct CDR3 sequences, about 15% of them present only once. The data originate from a study of T-cell memory formation after mild COVID-19. Sequenced sample: PBMCs or a T cell subset sorted from them (not recorded which). The receptor was isolated from a man younger than 35 who had mild COVID-19 (a few samples of this study predate the infection). Cell type and time point are not known.

CDR3 sequence (DNA): TGTGCCAGCAAGTGGGAGAGGAGGGGCCGTTCTCCCTACGAGCAGTACGTC. This gives the protein CASKWERRGRSPYEQYV. This chain connects TRBV21-1 to TRBJ2-7; the table's D call TRBD1 went unverified against the DNA. TRBV21-1 has pseudogene status. The CDR3 has 17 residues.